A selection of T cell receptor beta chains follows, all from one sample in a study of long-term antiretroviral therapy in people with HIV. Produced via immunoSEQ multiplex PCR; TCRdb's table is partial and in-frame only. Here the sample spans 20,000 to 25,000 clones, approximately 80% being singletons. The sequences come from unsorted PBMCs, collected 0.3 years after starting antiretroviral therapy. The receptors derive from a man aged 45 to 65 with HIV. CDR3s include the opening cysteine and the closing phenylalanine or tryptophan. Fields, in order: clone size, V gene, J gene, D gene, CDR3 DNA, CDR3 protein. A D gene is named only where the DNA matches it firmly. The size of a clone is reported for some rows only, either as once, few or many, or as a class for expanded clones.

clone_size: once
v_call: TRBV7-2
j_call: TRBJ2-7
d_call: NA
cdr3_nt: TGTGCCAGCAGTCACACACCGGGCTCCTACGAGCAGTACTTC
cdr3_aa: CASSHTPGSYEQYF

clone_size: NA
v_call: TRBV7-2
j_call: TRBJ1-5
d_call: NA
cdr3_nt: TGTGCCAGCAGTTCGACAGGTTCTTTAGGTCAGCCCCAGCATTTT
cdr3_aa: CASSSTGSLGQPQHF

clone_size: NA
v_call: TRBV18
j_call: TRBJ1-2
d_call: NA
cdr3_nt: TGTGCCAGCTCACCATCCCTCCCACGGGACCGCTCGAGGGGCTACACCTTC
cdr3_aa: CASSPSLPRDRSRGYTF

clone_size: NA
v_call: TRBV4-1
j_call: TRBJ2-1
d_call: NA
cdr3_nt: TGCGCCAGCAGCCAACCACGAGGACGGGGCTTATACAATGAGCAGTTCTTC
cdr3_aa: CASSQPRGRGLYNEQFF

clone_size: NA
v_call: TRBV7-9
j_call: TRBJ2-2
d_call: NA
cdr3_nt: TGTGCCAGCAGCCCCCCCACCGGGTTCGTAACCGGGGAGCTGTTTTTT
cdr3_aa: CASSPPTGFVTGELFF

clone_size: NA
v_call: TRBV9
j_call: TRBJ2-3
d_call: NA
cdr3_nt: TGTGCCAGCAGCGCCGGACACGTGACCACAGATACGCAGTATTTT
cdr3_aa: CASSAGHVTTDTQYF

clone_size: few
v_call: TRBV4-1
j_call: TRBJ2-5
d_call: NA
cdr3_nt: TGCGCCAGCAGCCAAGCACCCAGGCCCCAAGAGACCCAGTACTTC
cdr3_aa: CASSQAPRPQETQYF

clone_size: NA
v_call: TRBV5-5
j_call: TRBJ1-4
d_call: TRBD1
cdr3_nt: TGTGCCAGCAGCTTGGAGGGGGCGGAGGGTGAAAAACTGTTTTTT
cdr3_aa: CASSLEGAEGEKLFF

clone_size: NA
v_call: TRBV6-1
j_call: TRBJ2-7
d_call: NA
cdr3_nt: TGTGCCACGCTAGGGGCCCGGGGTAGCTCCTACGAGCAGTACTTC
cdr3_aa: CATLGARGSSYEQYF

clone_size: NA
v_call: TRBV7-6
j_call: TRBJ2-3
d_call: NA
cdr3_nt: TGTGCCAGCAGCTTAGTTATGGCAGGGAGCACAGATACGCAGTATTTT
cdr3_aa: CASSLVMAGSTDTQYF

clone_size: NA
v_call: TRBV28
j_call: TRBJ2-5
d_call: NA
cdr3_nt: TGTGCCAGCACCCCCATGGGTCAAGAGACCCAGTACTTC
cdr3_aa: CASTPMGQETQYF

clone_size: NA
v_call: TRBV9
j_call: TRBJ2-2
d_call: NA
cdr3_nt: TGTGCCAGCAGTCCCTTAGCGACCGGGGAGCTGTTTTTT
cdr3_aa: CASSPLATGELFF

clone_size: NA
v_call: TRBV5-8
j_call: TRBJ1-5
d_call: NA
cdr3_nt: TGTGCCAGCAGCTTAGGACTGCCCACTAGCAATCAGCCCCAGCATTTT
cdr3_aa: CASSLGLPTSNQPQHF

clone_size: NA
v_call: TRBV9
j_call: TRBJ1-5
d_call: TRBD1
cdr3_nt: TGTGCCAGCAGCGCAGGGGGCTATCAGCCCCAGCATTTT
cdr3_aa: CASSAGGYQPQHF

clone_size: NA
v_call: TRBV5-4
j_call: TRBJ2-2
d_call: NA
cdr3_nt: TGTGCCAGCAGCAGGCAGAGCACCGGGGAGCTGTTTTTT
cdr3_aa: CASSRQSTGELFF

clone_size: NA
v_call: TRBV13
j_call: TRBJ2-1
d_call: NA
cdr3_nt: TGTGCCAGCAGCTTAGGCGGCCCCTTTGGGGTCGATGAGCAGTTCTTC
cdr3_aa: CASSLGGPFGVDEQFF

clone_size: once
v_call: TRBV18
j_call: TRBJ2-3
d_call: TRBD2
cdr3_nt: TGTGCCAGCTCACCACAAGAGGGAGGGATCACAGATACGCAGTATTTT
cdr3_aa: CASSPQEGGITDTQYF

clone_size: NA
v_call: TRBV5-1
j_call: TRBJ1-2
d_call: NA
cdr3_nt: TGCGCCAGCAGCTTGCTTTCAGAAGATGGCTACACCTTC
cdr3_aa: CASSLLSEDGYTF

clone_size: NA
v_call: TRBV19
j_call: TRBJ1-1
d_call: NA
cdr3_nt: TGTGCCAGTAGTGGGCGGACGAACACTGAAGCTTTCTTT
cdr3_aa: CASSGRTNTEAFF

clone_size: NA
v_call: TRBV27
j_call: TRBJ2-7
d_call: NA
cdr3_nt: TGTGCCAGCACTTCGGGTGGACTTGTTTACGAGCAGTACTTC
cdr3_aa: CASTSGGLVYEQYF

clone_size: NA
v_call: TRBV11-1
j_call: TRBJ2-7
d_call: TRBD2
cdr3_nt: TGTGCCAGCAGCTTTCGGGGAGCGGGGCGGGAGCAGTACTTC
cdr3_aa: CASSFRGAGREQYF

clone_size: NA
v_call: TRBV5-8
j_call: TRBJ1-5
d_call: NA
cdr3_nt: TGTGCCAGCAGCCAAATGGGGGCCCCTCAGCCCCAGCATTTT
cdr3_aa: CASSQMGAPQPQHF

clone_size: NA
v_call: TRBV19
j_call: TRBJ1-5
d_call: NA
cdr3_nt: TGTGCCAGTAGGGTCCACGCTAATCAGCCCCAGCATTTT
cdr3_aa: CASRVHANQPQHF

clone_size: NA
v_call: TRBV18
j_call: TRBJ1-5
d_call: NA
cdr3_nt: TGTGCCAGCTCACTGTCCGGGTCCAATCAGCCCCAGCATTTT
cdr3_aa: CASSLSGSNQPQHF

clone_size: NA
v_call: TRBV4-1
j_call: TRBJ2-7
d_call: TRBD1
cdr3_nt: TGCGCCAGCAGCCAAGAGGACAGGATTTACTACGAGCAGTACTTC
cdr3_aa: CASSQEDRIYYEQYF

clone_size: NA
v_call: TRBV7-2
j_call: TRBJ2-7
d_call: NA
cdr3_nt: TGTGCCAGCAGCTTAGGGGGGGCTAGCTCCTACGAGCAGTACTTC
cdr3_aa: CASSLGGASSYEQYF

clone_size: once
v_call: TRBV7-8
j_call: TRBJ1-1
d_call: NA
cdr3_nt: TGTGCCAGCAGCTTAGGACAGTCGAACACTGAAGCTTTCTTT
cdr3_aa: CASSLGQSNTEAFF

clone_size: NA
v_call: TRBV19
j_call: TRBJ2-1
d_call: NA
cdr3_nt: TGTGCCAGTAGTATAAAGACTTTCAATGAGCAGTTCTTC
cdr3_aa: CASSIKTFNEQFF

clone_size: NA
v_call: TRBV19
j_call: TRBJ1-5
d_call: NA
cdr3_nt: TGTGCCAGTAGTATATCTGGGGGATGGAATCAGCCCCAGCATTTT
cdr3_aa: CASSISGGWNQPQHF

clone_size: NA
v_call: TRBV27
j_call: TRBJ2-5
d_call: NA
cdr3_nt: TGTGCCAGCTACGCCTCGGGACGAGGGGAGACCCAGTACTTC
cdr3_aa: CASYASGRGETQYF

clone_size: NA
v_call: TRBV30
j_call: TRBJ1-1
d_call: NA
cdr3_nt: TGTGCCTGGAGTCCCCTAAGACATTCCCAGGAAGCTTTCTTT
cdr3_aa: CAWSPLRHSQEAFF

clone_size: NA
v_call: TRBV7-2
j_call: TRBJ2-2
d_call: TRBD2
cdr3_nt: TGTGCCAGCGGCGGACTAGCGAGCGGGGAGCTGTTTTTT
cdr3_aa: CASGGLASGELFF

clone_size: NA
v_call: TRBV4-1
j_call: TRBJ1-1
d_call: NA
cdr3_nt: TGCGCCAGCAGCCAGAGTATTACCACTGAAGCTTTCTTT
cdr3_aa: CASSQSITTEAFF

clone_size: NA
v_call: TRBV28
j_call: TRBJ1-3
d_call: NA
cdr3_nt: TGTGCCAGCAGTGTGATCCCAGGGGATACAAGAAACACCATATATTTT
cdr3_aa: CASSVIPGDTRNTIYF

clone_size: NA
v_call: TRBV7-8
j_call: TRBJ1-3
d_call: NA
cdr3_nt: TGTGCCAGCAGCCCCCAACCCCTTGGAAACACCATATATTTT
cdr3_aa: CASSPQPLGNTIYF

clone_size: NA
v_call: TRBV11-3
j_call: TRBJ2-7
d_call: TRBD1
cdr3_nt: TGTGCCAGCAGGGGGGACAGTCGATCCTACGAGCAGTACTTC
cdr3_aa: CASRGDSRSYEQYF

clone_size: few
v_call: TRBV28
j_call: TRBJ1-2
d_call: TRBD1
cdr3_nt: TGTGCCAGCCCTACCCCCGGGACAGGGAACTATGGCTACACCTTC
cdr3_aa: CASPTPGTGNYGYTF

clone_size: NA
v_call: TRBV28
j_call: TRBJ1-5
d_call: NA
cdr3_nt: TGTGCCAGCATCGGGTATAGCAATCAGCCCCAGCATTTT
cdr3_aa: CASIGYSNQPQHF

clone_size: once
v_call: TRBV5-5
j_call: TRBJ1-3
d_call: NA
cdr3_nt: TGTGCCAGCAGCTTGGGTAGGGCCAATGGAAACACCATATATTTT
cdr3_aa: CASSLGRANGNTIYF

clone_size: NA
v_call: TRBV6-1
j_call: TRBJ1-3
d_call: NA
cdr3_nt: TGTGCCAGCAGTGGGTTCATGGGAGGGGTTGGAAACACCATATATTTT
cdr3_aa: CASSGFMGGVGNTIYF